Below, 5 T cell receptor beta chains from the same sample are listed, as sequenced in a study of blood T cells in healthy people across ages. The use of a sample-barcoded 5' primer and a J-beta primer mix characterized a second PCR of roughly 6 to 11 cycles. TCRdb re-called the 5' RACE reads with MiXCR, one entry per CDR3 protein. This table has about 970,000 distinct CDR3 sequences, roughly 51% appearing once. The sequencing input was blood. The receptor source for this set is a woman aged 60-75 years in good health.

Comments on this clonotype: One end of the junction is discordant with germline, which a read error may explain. This sequence joins TRBV20-1 and TRBJ2-7, with D perhaps given as TRBD1 or TRBD2 (5 bases each). The germline CDR1 and CDR2 sequences are DFQATT and SNEGSKA (reference sequence). This CDR3 has 15 residues. CDR3 loop: CSARGQDGTRYEQYF. The CDR3 region has the DNA TGCAGTGCAAGAGGACAAGATGGGACCCGATACGAGCAGTACTTC.

This clonotype was recorded a few times. The chain is built from TRBV4-2 and TRBJ2-2, with 11 bases fitting TRBD2. Looked up from germline, CDR1 is LGHNA and CDR2 is YNFKEQ. The length of the CDR3 is 17 residues. Germline trimming cut 2 bases from V and 4 bases from J; bases unmatched to any gene: 6. The CDR3 sequence is CASSQTGTSGLTGELFF. CDR3 sequence (DNA): TGTGCCAGCAGCCAAACCGGGACTAGCGGCCTCACCGGGGAGCTGTTTTTT.

This chain connects TRBV7-9 to TRBJ1-5; TRBD1 agrees at 8 bases. J lost 3 bases, V lost 0 bases, and 7 bases had no gene match. Germline V gene lookup returns CDR1 SEHNR and CDR2 FQNEAQ (reference sequence). The CDR3 runs 17 residues. For the CDR3, the DNA is TGTGCCAGCAGCTTAGCGGCCGGACAGGGTAACAATCAGCCCCAGCATTTT. It is translated as CASSLAAGQGNNQPQHF. The full variable domain, in which reference TRBV7-9 and TRBJ1-5 provide the parts outside the CDR3, is DTGVSQNPRHKITKRGQNVTFRCDPISEHNRLYWYRQTLGQGPEFLTYFQNEAQLEKSRLLSDRFSAERPKGSFSTLEIQRTEQGDSAMYLCASSLAAGQGNNQPQHFGDGTRLSIL.

This clonotype was counted between two and nine times. The chain links TRBV28 to TRBJ1-2, with D uncertain. V was pared by 6 bases and J by 5 bases, with 19 bases between. Per the germline V gene, CDR1 is MDHEN and CDR2 is SYDVKM. The CDR3 has 15 residues. The CDR3 sequence: CASSPLIALEYGYTF. In DNA form, the CDR3 reads TGTGCCAGCAGCCCACTCATCGCGTTGGAGTATGGCTACACCTTC.

The chain uses TRBV20-1 and TRBJ2-3; D may be TRBD2 (6 bases). CDR1 DFQATT and CDR2 SNEGSKA come from the germline V gene (reference sequence). V was pared by 5 bases and J by 1 base, with 22 bases between. The length of the CDR3 is 17 residues. The CDR3 loop reads CSALRGSWRDGTDTQYF. The CDR3 nucleotides are TGCAGTGCTCTTAGGGGATCGTGGCGGGATGGCACAGATACGCAGTATTTT.